This is a list of T cell receptor beta chains from one sample in a study of blood T cell repertoires in COVID-19. Repertoires were generated with immunoSEQ multiplex PCR, while TCRdb's copy carries only in-frame clones and drops some. The sample lists around 81,000 clones, about 91% occurring once. Material for sequencing was peripheral blood. The receptor source for this set is a woman aged 80 or older with acute or convalescent COVID-19. The CDR3 runs from the conserved cysteine through the conserved F or W. A D gene is named only where the DNA matches it firmly. Rows may omit the clone size; those that give it use once, few, many or a size class.

v_gene,j_gene,d_gene,abundance,CDR3aa,CDR3nt
TRBV3-1/TRBV3-2,TRBJ1-2,-,-,CASTRSGVANYGYTF,TGTGCCAGCACCCGGTCGGGGGTAGCTAACTATGGCTACACCTTC
TRBV19,TRBJ2-1,TRBD1,-,CASSAYSGTGAREQFF,TGTGCCAGTAGTGCCTACTCCGGGACAGGGGCCCGTGAGCAGTTCTTC
TRBV6-6,TRBJ2-2,-,-,CASRATANTGELFF,TGTGCCAGCAGGGCGACAGCGAACACCGGGGAGCTGTTTTTT
TRBV6-5,TRBJ2-1,TRBD1,-,CASRPRTGTFNEQFF,TGTGCCAGCAGACCTAGGACAGGCACCTTCAATGAGCAGTTCTTC
TRBV19,TRBJ2-7,TRBD2,-,CASSIDPRAGGLNYEQYF,TGTGCCAGTAGTATAGATCCCCGGGCGGGAGGGCTTAACTACGAGCAGTACTTC
TRBV5-1,TRBJ2-2,-,few,CASSFDRNTGELFF,TGCGCCAGCAGCTTTGACAGGAACACCGGGGAGCTGTTTTTT
TRBV4-2,TRBJ2-5,TRBD1,-,CASSNPDRGIETQYF,TGTGCCAGCAGCAACCCAGACAGGGGAATAGAGACCCAGTACTTC
TRBV15,TRBJ1-2,TRBD1,-,CATSRNRGPHYGYTF,TGTGCCACCAGCAGAAACAGGGGGCCCCACTATGGCTACACCTTC
TRBV7-3,TRBJ2-7,TRBD1,-,CASSSGTGGEQYF,TGTGCCAGCAGCTCTGGGACAGGGGGCGAGCAGTACTTC
TRBV15,TRBJ2-1,TRBD2,-,CATSRDQVAGVVEQFF,TGTGCCACCAGCAGAGATCAGGTAGCGGGAGTAGTTGAGCAGTTCTTC
TRBV18,TRBJ2-2,TRBD1,-,CASSPFSPRDSRNTGELFF,TGTGCCAGCTCACCATTTTCCCCCCGGGACAGCCGAAACACCGGGGAGCTGTTTTTT
TRBV2,TRBJ2-2,-,few,CASSGGVVGGELFF,TGTGCCAGCAGCGGGGGTGTGGTTGGCGGGGAGCTGTTTTTT
TRBV5-1,TRBJ2-7,-,-,CASSLGDITYEQYF,TGCGCCAGCAGCTTAGGGGACATAACCTACGAGCAGTACTTC
TRBV18,TRBJ2-1,TRBD2,-,CASSPFEAGNNEQFF,TGTGCCAGCTCCCCCTTCGAAGCGGGAAACAATGAGCAGTTCTTC